Sequencing of this TCR beta chain was carried out in a study of Ad26.COV2.S vaccination and SARS-CoV-2 variants. Trimming removed 3 bases from V and 8 bases from J, with 21 bases in between. The CDR3 extends over 16 amino acids. Germline lookup yields CDR1 SGDLS and CDR2 YYNGEE. Documented treatment: 15 to 20 received Ad26.COV2.S at low or high dose, single or two shots; about 5 received placebo; per-sample allocation not given. The samples were gathered on day 63 after the first injection of vaccine or placebo. Method: immunoSEQ multiplex PCR; TCRdb's copy keeps in-frame clones and lacks some. The repertoire includes 400,000 to 500,000 clones, 88% of them detected once, and less than 4.5% sits in the top ten.

This TCR was sampled from a person between 18 and 65 years old who received the Ad26.COV2.S COVID-19 vaccine or a placebo. The source was peripheral blood, collected in a trial of Ad26.COV2.S vaccine versus placebo. The chain employs TRBV9 and TRBJ2-1; D may correspond to TRBD1 or TRBD2 (5 bases each). CDR3: CASSGVGTYFPDEQFF. The CDR3 DNA follows: TGTGCCAGCAGCGGGGTGGGGACGTACTTCCCAGATGAGCAGTTCTTC.